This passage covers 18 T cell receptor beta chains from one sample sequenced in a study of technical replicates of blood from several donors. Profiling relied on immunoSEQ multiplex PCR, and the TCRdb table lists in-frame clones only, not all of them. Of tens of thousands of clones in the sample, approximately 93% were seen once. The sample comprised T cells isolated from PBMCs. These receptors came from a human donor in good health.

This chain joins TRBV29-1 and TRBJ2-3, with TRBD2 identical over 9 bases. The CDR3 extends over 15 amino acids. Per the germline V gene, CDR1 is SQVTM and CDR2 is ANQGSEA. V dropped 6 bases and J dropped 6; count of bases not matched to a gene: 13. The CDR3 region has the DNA TGCAGCGTACTCGGTGAGCGGGAGGACCCGGATACGCAGTATTTT. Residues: CSVLGEREDPDTQYF.

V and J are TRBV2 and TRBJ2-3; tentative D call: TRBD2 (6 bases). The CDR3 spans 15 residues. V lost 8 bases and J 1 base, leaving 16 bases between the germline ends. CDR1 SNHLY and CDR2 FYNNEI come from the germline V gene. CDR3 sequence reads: CASGRNGGGTDTQYF. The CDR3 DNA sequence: TGTGCCAGCGGCCGAAATGGAGGGGGCACAGATACGCAGTATTTT.

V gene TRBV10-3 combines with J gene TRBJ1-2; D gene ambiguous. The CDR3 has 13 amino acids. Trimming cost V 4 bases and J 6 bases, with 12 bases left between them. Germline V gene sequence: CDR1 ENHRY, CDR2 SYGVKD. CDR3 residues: CAISAGELHGYTF. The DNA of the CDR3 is TGTGCCATCAGTGCCGGGGAATTGCATGGCTACACCTTC.

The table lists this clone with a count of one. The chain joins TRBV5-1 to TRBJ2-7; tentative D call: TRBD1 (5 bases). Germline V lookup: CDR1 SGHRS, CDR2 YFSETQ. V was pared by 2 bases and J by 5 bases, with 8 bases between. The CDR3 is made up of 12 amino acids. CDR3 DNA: TGCGCCAGCAGCTTTTGGGGCCACGAGCAGTACTTC. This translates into CASSFWGHEQYF.

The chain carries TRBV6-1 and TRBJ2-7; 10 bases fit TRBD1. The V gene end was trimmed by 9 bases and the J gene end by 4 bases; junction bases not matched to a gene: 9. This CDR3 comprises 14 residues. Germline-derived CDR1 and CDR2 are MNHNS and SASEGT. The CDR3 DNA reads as TGTGCCAGTGCTCCCGGGACAGGGGATTACGAGCAGTACTTC. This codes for CASAPGTGDYEQYF.

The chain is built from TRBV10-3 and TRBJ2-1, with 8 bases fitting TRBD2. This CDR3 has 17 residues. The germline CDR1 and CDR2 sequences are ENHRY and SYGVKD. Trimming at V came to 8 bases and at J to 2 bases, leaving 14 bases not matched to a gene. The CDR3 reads CAIQLDIAGGPYNEQFF. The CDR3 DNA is TGTGCCATCCAGTTGGATATCGCGGGAGGACCCTACAATGAGCAGTTCTTC.

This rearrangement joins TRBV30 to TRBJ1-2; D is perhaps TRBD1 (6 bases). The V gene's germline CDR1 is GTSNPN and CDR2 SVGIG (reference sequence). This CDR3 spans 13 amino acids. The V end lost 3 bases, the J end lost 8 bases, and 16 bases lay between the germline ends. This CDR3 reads CAWREQGFGGYTF. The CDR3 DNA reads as TGTGCCTGGAGGGAACAGGGCTTTGGGGGCTACACCTTC. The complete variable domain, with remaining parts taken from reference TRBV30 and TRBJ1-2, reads SQTIHQWPATLVQPVGSPLSLECTVEGTSNPNLYWYRQAAGRGLQLLFYSVGIGQISSEVPQNLSASRPQDRQFILSSKKLLLSDSGFYLCAWREQGFGGYTFGSGTRLTVV.

The CDR3 is CAINNPGTGQNTIYF. The CDR3 region has the DNA TGTGCCATCAATAATCCTGGGACAGGCCAAAACACCATATATTTT. The chain combines TRBV10-3 with TRBJ1-3; 8 nucleotides line up with TRBD1. The CDR3 has 15 amino acids. In germline, CDR1 is ENHRY, CDR2 SYGVKD. V lost 7 bases, J lost 6 bases, and 11 bases stayed unmatched.

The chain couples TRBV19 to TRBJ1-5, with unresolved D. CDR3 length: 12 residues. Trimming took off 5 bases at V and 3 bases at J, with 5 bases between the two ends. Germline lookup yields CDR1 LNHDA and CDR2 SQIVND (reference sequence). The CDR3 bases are TGTGCCAGTAGTCATTCCAATCAGCCCCAGCATTTT. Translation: CASSHSNQPQHF.

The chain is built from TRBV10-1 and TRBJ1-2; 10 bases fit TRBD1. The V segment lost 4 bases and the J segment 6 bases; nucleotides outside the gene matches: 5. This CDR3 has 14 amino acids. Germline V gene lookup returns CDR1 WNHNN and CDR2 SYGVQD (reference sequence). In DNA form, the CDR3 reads TGCGCCAGCAGTGCGGGACAGGGGTTCGATGGCTACACCTTC. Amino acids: CASSAGQGFDGYTF.

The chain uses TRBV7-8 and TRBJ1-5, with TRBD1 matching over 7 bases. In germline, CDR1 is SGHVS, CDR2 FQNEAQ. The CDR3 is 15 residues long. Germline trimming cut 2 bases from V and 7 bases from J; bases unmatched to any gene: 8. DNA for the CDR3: TGTGCCAGCAGCTTAAAATTGACAGGGCGGCAGCCCCAGCATTTT. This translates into CASSLKLTGRQPQHF.

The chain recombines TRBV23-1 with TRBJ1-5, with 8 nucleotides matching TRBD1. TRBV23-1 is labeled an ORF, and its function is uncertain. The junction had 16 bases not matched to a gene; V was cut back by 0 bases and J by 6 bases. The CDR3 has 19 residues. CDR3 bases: TGCGCCAGCAGTCAATCGAGGCAGGGGGCGCATGTCGTGTCTCAGCCCCAGCATTTT. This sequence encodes CASSQSRQGAHVVSQPQHF.

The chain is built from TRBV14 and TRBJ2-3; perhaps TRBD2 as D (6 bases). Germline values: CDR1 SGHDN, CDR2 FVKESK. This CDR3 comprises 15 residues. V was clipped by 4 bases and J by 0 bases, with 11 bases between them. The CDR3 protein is CASSPGDWSTDTQYF. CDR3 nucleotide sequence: TGTGCCAGCAGCCCCGGGGACTGGAGCACAGATACGCAGTATTTT.

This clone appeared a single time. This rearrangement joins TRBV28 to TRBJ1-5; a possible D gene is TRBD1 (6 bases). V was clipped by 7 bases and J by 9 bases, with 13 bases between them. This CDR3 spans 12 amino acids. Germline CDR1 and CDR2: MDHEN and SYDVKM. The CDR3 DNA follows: TGTGCCAGCACACAGGGTCAGCGGCCCCAGCATTTT. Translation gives CASTQGQRPQHF.

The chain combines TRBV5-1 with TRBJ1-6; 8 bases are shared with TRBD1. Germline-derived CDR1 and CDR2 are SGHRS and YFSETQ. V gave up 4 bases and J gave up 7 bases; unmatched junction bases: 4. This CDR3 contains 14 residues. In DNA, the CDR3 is TGCGCCAGCAGCGACAGACAGGGGAATTCACCCCTCCACTTT. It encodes CASSDRQGNSPLHF.

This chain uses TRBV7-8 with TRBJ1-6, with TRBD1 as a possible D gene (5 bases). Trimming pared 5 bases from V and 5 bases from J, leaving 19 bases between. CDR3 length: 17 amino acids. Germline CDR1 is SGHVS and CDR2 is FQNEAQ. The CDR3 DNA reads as TGTGCCAGCAGCCCGAGGGCGGGGGAGGACGATAATTCACCCCTCCACTTT. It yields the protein CASSPRAGEDDNSPLHF.

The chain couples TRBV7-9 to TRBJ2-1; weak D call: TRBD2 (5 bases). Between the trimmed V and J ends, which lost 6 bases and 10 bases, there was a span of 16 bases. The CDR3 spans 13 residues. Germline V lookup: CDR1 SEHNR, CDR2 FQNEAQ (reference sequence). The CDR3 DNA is TGTGCCAGCAGACCCGGTGGGCCTAGCGAGCAGTTCTTC. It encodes CASRPGGPSEQFF.

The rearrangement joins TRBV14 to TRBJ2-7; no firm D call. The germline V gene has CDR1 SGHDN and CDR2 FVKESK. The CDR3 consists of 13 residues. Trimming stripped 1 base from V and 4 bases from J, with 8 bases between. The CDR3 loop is CASSQGGLYEQYF. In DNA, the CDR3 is TGTGCCAGCAGCCAAGGAGGCCTATACGAGCAGTACTTC.